This T cell receptor (beta chain) derives from a study of shared clonotypes between healthy human individuals. For the study at large: Aged between 18 and 49, the donors were a couple of women and three men. Study results and caveats: Depth of sequencing was expected to influence donor clonotype sharing.

A note on this clone: The antigen is not known.

Clones were sequenced by immunoSEQ multiplex PCR, and TCRdb holds only the in-frame ones, with some missing. Of 500,000 to 650,000 clones in the sample, around 78% were seen once. This receptor was identified in a woman in her thirties or forties in good health. Some clones in this sample may be carry-over from other donors' samples. The sequenced material came from PBMCs.

In DNA form, the CDR3 reads TGTGCCAGCTCCCTACAGCAAGAGACCCAGTACTTC. It encodes CASSLQQETQYF. The chain joins TRBV18 to TRBJ2-5; D gene uncertain. Trimming removed 6 bases at V and 2 bases at J, with 7 bases between. The CDR3 is made up of 12 amino acids. Germline V gene data show CDR1 as KGHSH and CDR2 as LQKENI.